Each of the 25 T cell receptor beta chains below was sequenced from the same sample in a study of early T cells in non-severe SARS-CoV-2 infection. TCRdb called the 5' RACE reads again in MiXCR, with one record for every CDR3 protein. The table records 60,000 to 85,000 distinct CDR3 sequences, about 16% of them present only once. Sample: whole blood. The receptors were gathered from an adult who was a healthcare worker with PCR-confirmed SARS-CoV-2 infection or an uninfected control (not recorded which).

The rearrangement uses TRBV7-9 and TRBJ1-2; 9 bases align to TRBD1. Germline loops: CDR1 SEHNR, CDR2 FQNEAQ (reference sequence). Trimming cost V 0 bases and J 2 bases; bases outside gene matches: 7. This CDR3 spans 17 amino acids. This chain's CDR3 is CASSLAILGQGNYGYTF. The CDR3 region has the DNA TGTGCCAGCAGCTTAGCAATTTTAGGACAGGGGAACTATGGCTACACCTTC.

V and J are TRBV6-4 and TRBJ2-1; 13 nucleotides align to TRBD2. CDR1 MRHNA and CDR2 SNTAGT come from the germline V gene. CDR3 size: 14 residues. With 4 bases clipped from V and 6 bases from J, the junction kept 0 bases outside the gene matches. CDR3 protein: CASSGLAGGNEQFF. The CDR3 bases are TGTGCCAGCAGTGGACTAGCGGGGGGCAATGAGCAGTTCTTC.

V is TRBV6-5 and J is TRBJ2-7; 7 bases match TRBD1. CDR1 is MNHEY, CDR2 SVGAGI, per germline. This CDR3 has 13 amino acids. Trimming removed 11 bases from V and 3 bases from J; junction bases left unmatched: 10. In DNA form, the CDR3 reads TGTGCCGCTAAGGGGCCAGGGGGCTACGAGCAGTACTTC. Protein product: CAAKGPGGYEQYF.

This clonotype was found a few times. At one end, the junction sequence differs from germline, possibly due to a read error. The rearrangement joins TRBV20-1 to TRBJ1-2; 7 positions match TRBD1. The CDR3 extends over 11 amino acids. Germline V CDR1 and CDR2: DFQATT, SNEGSKA (reference sequence). The CDR3 is CRAKGASGYTF. Here the CDR3 DNA reads TGCAGAGCTAAGGGGGCATCTGGCTACACCTTC.

This clonotype was seen many times. The chain is built from TRBV20-1 and TRBJ2-7; D possibly corresponds to TRBD1 (6 bases). V was cut by 6 bases and J by 9 bases, with 15 bases left in between. Germline CDR1 reads DFQATT; CDR2 reads SNEGSKA (reference sequence). The CDR3 runs to 11 residues. For the CDR3, the DNA is TGCAGTGCCGATAGGGACAATGTGCAGTACTTC. Its translation is CSADRDNVQYF.

This clonotype was counted only a few times. The chain couples TRBV3-1 to TRBJ2-7; no clear D. The CDR3 loop spans 14 amino acids. The germline gives CDR1 LGHDT, CDR2 YNNKEL (reference sequence). V dropped 4 bases and J dropped 7 bases, with 17 bases sitting between them. The DNA of the CDR3 is TGTGCCAGCAGCCCCGGGCTAGAGGCAGGAGAGCAGTACTTC. It specifies CASSPGLEAGEQYF.

In its sample, this clonotype was seen a few times. The genes are TRBV11-2 and TRBJ2-7; D call uncertain. This CDR3 region has 13 residues. V was clipped by 3 bases and J by 2 bases, with 8 bases between them. Germline V gene data show CDR1 as SGHAT and CDR2 as FQNNGV. The CDR3 region is CASSFGSPYEQYF. The CDR3 nucleotides are TGTGCCAGCAGCTTCGGCAGCCCCTACGAGCAGTACTTC.

This chain links TRBV28 with TRBJ2-3, with D unclear. Germline V gene data show CDR1 as MDHEN and CDR2 as SYDVKM. CDR3 length equals 12 residues. Deletions cut 6 bases from V and 3 bases from J, with 7 bases between. The CDR3: CASRSVTDTQYF. CDR3 nucleotide sequence: TGTGCCAGCAGATCGGTGACAGATACGCAGTATTTT.

This clonotype has a handful of counts. This chain joins TRBV10-3 and TRBJ2-7, with 11 bases that match TRBD2. The CDR3 loop spans 13 amino acids. Looked up from germline, CDR1 is ENHRY and CDR2 is SYGVKD. The V segment lost 9 bases and the J segment 4 bases; nucleotides outside the gene matches: 5. The CDR3 coding sequence is TGTGCCATTGGACTAGCGGGTGCTTACGAGCAGTACTTC. This translates into CAIGLAGAYEQYF.

The CDR3 loop reads CASSGRGYEQYF. For the CDR3, the DNA is TGTGCCAGCAGCGGACGAGGGTACGAGCAGTACTTC. V and J are TRBV9 and TRBJ2-7, with D tentatively TRBD2 (5 bases). The CDR3 runs to 12 residues. Trimming took 3 bases from V and 4 from J, leaving 8 bases between them. CDR1 and CDR2 from the germline V gene are SGDLS and YYNGEE.

Concerning this clonotype itself: A read error may produce the germline difference seen at one junction end. This chain uses TRBV5-1 with TRBJ2-7; maybe TRBD1 (6 bases). From germline, CDR1 is SGHRS and CDR2 YFSETQ. This CDR3 comprises 15 residues. The CDR3 bases are TGCGCCAGCAGCTTGGGAACCGGGACATCCCCGCTGGCACACTTC. This sequence encodes CASSLGTGTSPLAHF.

This clonotype was picked up a small number of times. V gene TRBV2 combines with J gene TRBJ1-5; D not certain. Trimming removed 2 bases at V and 5 bases at J, with 10 bases between. The CDR3 is 14 amino acids. Germline V CDR1 and CDR2: SNHLY, FYNNEI. CDR3 DNA: TGTGCCAGCAGTGAATCGGCAAGTCATCAGCCCCAGCATTTT. It codes for CASSESASHQPQHF.

V is TRBV7-9 and J is TRBJ1-1; tentatively, D is TRBD1 (5 bases). This CDR3 has 15 amino acids. Germline V gives CDR1 SEHNR, CDR2 FQNEAQ (reference sequence). V was shortened by 1 base and J by 0 bases, with 9 bases between the two germline ends. CDR3 residues: CASSLGGHLNTEAFF. Written as DNA, the CDR3 is TGTGCCAGCAGCTTAGGAGGACATTTGAACACTGAAGCTTTCTTT. Full variable domain (rest looked up from reference TRBV7-9 and TRBJ1-1): DTGVSQNPRHKITKRGQNVTFRCDPISEHNRLYWYRQTLGQGPEFLTYFQNEAQLEKSRLLSDRFSAERPKGSFSTLEIQRTEQGDSAMYLCASSLGGHLNTEAFFGQGTRLTVV.

This chain links TRBV27 with TRBJ1-6; no clear D gene. Germline V lookup: CDR1 MNHEY, CDR2 SMNVEV (reference sequence). The CDR3 covers 15 residues. V was cut by 6 bases and J by 8 bases, with 17 bases left in between. The chain's CDR3 is CASSPLWGSDSPLHF. The CDR3 DNA reads TGTGCCAGCAGCCCTCTTTGGGGTAGCGATTCACCCCTCCACTTT.

The CDR3 coding sequence is TGTGCCAGCAGTGAAGGGACAGGGGATGAAAAACTGTTTTTT. Its translation: CASSEGTGDEKLFF. The chain couples TRBV2 to TRBJ1-4; 9 nucleotides line up with TRBD1. V lost 1 base, J lost 6 bases, and 0 bases stayed unmatched. Germline V lookup: CDR1 SNHLY, CDR2 FYNNEI. The CDR3 consists of 14 residues.

Many counts were recorded for this clonotype. The J gene is TRBJ2-5, the V gene TRBV7-8, with D perhaps matching TRBD1 or TRBD2 (5 bases each). Germline V gene lookup returns CDR1 SGHVS and CDR2 FQNEAQ. V shed 3 bases and J shed 5 bases, with 16 bases lying between them. This CDR3 has 15 residues. CDR3 bases: TGTGCCAGCAGCTTGGCAGGGACCCCCCGCGAGACCCAGTACTTC. Translating gives CASSLAGTPRETQYF.

The CDR3 DNA is TGTGCCAGCAGACAACAGGGGGCCGAGAACACTGAAGCTTTCTTT. Amino acids: CASRQQGAENTEAFF. The V call is TRBV7-2, the J call TRBJ1-1; 9 nucleotides align to TRBD1. The germline V gene has CDR1 SGHTA and CDR2 FQGNSA. V trimming: 6 bases; J trimming: 1 base; junction bases outside the gene matches: 6. The CDR3 length is 15 residues.

This clonotype was counted many times. This chain uses TRBV30 with TRBJ2-7; no firm D call. Trimming stripped 0 bases from V and 7 bases from J, with 7 bases between. Germline CDR1 GTSNPN, CDR2 SVGIG (reference sequence). The length of the CDR3 is 11 residues. CDR3 region: CAWSVGPEQYF. As DNA, the CDR3 is TGTGCCTGGAGTGTGGGTCCGGAGCAGTACTTC.

The chain uses TRBV7-9 and TRBJ2-2, with D unresolved. This CDR3 has 14 residues. Trimming removed 4 bases at V and 3 bases at J, with 9 bases between. Germline lookup yields CDR1 SEHNR and CDR2 FQNEAQ (reference sequence). The CDR3 spells CASSSGTDTGELFF. CDR3 DNA: TGTGCCAGCAGCTCCGGCACCGACACCGGGGAGCTGTTTTTT.

A note on this clonotype: One end of the junction does not line up with germline, which may come from a read error. The rearrangement joins TRBV7-9 to TRBJ2-7, with TRBD1 identical over 9 bases. This CDR3 has 15 amino acids. Germline assignment: CDR1 SEHNR and CDR2 FQNEAQ (reference sequence). The CDR3 spells CASSLASGTGSEQYF. The CDR3 DNA follows: TGTGCCAGCAGCCTAGCCTCCGGGACAGGGTCCGAGCAGTACTTC.

This clonotype was picked up many times. The rearrangement joins TRBV29-1 to TRBJ2-2, with TRBD1 matching 10 bases. The CDR3 covers 15 residues. Trimming removed 6 bases from V and 5 bases from J; junction bases left unmatched: 9. Germline V gene sequence: CDR1 SQVTM, CDR2 ANQGSEA. The CDR3 DNA reads as TGCAGCGTCAAAGCCCCGGGACAGGGGACCGGGGAGCTGTTTTTT. The encoded protein is CSVKAPGQGTGELFF.

The chain links TRBV7-6 to TRBJ1-5, with 8 bases aligning to TRBD1. Germline assignment: CDR1 SGHVS and CDR2 FNYEAQ. The CDR3 is 14 residues long. The V and J ends lost 5 bases and 6 bases, in that order; junction bases with no gene match: 6. CDR3 sequence: CASSNTGGGQPQHF. Written as DNA, the CDR3 is TGTGCCAGCAGCAATACAGGGGGAGGTCAGCCCCAGCATTTT.

This chain uses TRBV5-1 with TRBJ1-1; 10 bases fit TRBD1. Germline V gives CDR1 SGHRS, CDR2 YFSETQ. Trimming at V came to 5 bases and at J to 0 bases, leaving 4 bases not matched to a gene. The CDR3 is made up of 15 amino acids. CDR3 protein: CASSWTGGLNTEAFF. The DNA for the CDR3 is TGCGCCAGCAGTTGGACAGGGGGGTTGAACACTGAAGCTTTCTTT. The full variable domain, with the rest looked up from reference TRBV5-1 and TRBJ1-1, is KAGVTQTPRYLIKTRGQQVTLSCSPISGHRSVSWYQQTPGQGLQFLFEYFSETQRNKGNFPGRFSGRQFSNSRSEMNVSTLELGDSALYLCASSWTGGLNTEAFFGQGTRLTVV.

The rearrangement links TRBV29-1 to TRBJ1-2; the match to TRBD1 covers 7 bases. This CDR3 comprises 11 residues. Trimming removed 8 bases from V and 6 bases from J; junction bases left unmatched: 6. Germline V lookup: CDR1 SQVTM, CDR2 ANQGSEA. The chain's CDR3 is CSLDRAHGYTF. The CDR3 DNA is TGCAGCCTAGACAGGGCCCATGGCTACACCTTC.

Only a few counts were recorded for this clonotype. The chain employs TRBV7-9 and TRBJ2-6, with D unresolved. Trimming shortened V by 1 base and J by 3 bases, and 7 bases separated the two germline ends. Germline lookup yields CDR1 SEHNR and CDR2 FQNEAQ (reference sequence). This CDR3 comprises 15 residues. CDR3 sequence reads: CASSLGIIGANVLTF. The CDR3, as DNA: TGTGCCAGCAGCTTAGGGATCATTGGGGCCAACGTCCTGACTTTC. The variable domain in full, with the rest retrieved from reference TRBV7-9 and TRBJ2-6, is DTGVSQNPRHKITKRGQNVTFRCDPISEHNRLYWYRQTLGQGPEFLTYFQNEAQLEKSRLLSDRFSAERPKGSFSTLEIQRTEQGDSAMYLCASSLGIIGANVLTFGAGSRLTVL.